This T cell receptor beta chain was documented in a study of T cell responses to AZD1222 COVID-19 vaccine. TCRdb keeps only in-frame clones here, not all; method: immunoSEQ multiplex PCR. The sample includes 100,000 to 150,000 clones, 88% seen only once; the top ten take around 6%. General study points: Vaccine-associated CD4 TCRs spanned spike, dominant at 160-218 and 743-854.

CDR3 length equals 15 residues. V was pared by 3 bases and J by 8 bases, with 16 bases between. Germline assignment: CDR1 SEHNR and CDR2 FQNEAQ (reference sequence). Turning to this clone: Its cognate antigen is unknown.

This chain uses TRBV7-9 with TRBJ1-4; unclear D gene. This clonotype was sampled from an adult in good health. Sequences were derived from peripheral blood, sampled on day 0 of AZD1222 vaccination. The DNA of the CDR3 is TGTGCCAGCAGCTTCCCCGATGGTAGGGAAGAAAAACTGTTTTTT. This codes for CASSFPDGREEKLFF.